The text below deals with one TCR beta chain. Its antigen is still unknown. No base quality values were provided; no much bigger clone lies one nucleotide off. Looking up the germline V gene (reference sequence) yields CDR1 LNHDA and CDR2 SQIVND. V is clipped by 1 base and J by 0 bases, and the sequence between their germline boundaries is 9 bases long. From its cysteine to its phenylalanine, the CDR3 spans 16 amino acids. The kept DNA is CDR3 alone, 48 bases in frame from the first base. TCRbeta CDR3 regions were amplified from genomic DNA using the immunoSEQ Assay, a bias-controlled multiplex PCR. On the study's bioinformatics: The number of nucleated cells in each sample was estimated by amplification of reference gene primers within the assay. To quantify the absolute abundance of each unique TCRbeta CDR3 rearrangement, sequence reads were collapsed and filtered. For each sample, productive Simpson clonality was calculated as the square root of Simpson's diversity index over productive rearrangements. Drawn from immuneACCESS, this table holds only the in-frame rearrangements with V and J called that TCRdb kept. Clones are partly lost; checked studies trace under half to an unresolved V gene and leave the rest unexplained. That table gives V, J and clone size, and the DNA gave D and trimming. This sample is represented by about 170,000 clones; 70% to 90% of them were singletons. The ten largest make up 2.5% to 3% of the sample.

The data derive from a study of blood T cell repertoires in COVID-19 (dated by TCRdb to 2018 to 2021). Concerning the study at large: Samples covering the acute and convalescent phases of COVID-19 were provided by collaborators in the United States, Italy and Spain. The prospective study material was composed of cDNA or gDNA derived from T cells, B-cell-depleted T cells, or PBMCs. The dataset comprised deeply sampled blood TCRbeta repertoires from subjects exposed to, actively infected with, or recovered from COVID-19. The repertoires were made available in a free public database intended to serve as a resource for research on the immune response to SARS-CoV-2. HLA class I and class II types, where available, came from metadata supplied by the sample provider rather than from assay-based typing. The sample metadata nearly always contained a de-identified subject ID, COVID-19 status, age in years and sex. The samples were drawn from the first 160 participants of the ongoing ImmuneRACE study and from 950 to 1,500 subjects provided by 6 global collaborators.

In Seattle, one collaborating source enrolled patients while the infection was active and tracked those patients longitudinally over the course of disease. The collaborating institutions used their own protocols to collect whole blood in K2EDTA tubes. Collaborator samples were shipped for TCRbeta analysis as frozen whole blood, isolated PBMCs, or DNA extracted from either sample type. Study-wide conclusions, independent of this receptor: Clinical and demographic metadata were provided uncurated, with the amount varying by source and participant.

The V and J segments used are TRBV19 and TRBJ2-2; the D gene cannot be named for sure. This receptor was obtained from a woman aged 80 or older with COVID-19, enrolled during active disease. Material for sequencing was peripheral blood. The DNA sequence is given as TGTGCCAGTAGTATAGTTAGCAGCGCGAACACCGGGGAGCTGTTTTTT. It is translated as CASSIVSSANTGELFF.